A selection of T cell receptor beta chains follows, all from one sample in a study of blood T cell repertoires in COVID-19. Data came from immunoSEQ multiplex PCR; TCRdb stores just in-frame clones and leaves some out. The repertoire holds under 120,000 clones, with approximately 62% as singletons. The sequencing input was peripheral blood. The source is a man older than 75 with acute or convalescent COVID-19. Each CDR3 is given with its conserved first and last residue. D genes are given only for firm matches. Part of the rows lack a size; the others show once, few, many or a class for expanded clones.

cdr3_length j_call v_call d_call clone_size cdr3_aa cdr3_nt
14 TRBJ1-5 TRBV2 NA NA CASSDRGHHQPQHF TGTGCCAGCAGTGACAGAGGTCATCATCAGCCCCAGCATTTT
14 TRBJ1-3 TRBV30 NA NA CAWKEGSPRNTIYF TGTGCCTGGAAAGAGGGTTCACCAAGGAACACCATATATTTT
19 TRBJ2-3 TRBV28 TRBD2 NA CASSSPWRTSGRVADTQYF TGTGCCAGCAGTTCTCCTTGGAGGACTAGCGGGAGGGTGGCAGATACGCAGTATTTT
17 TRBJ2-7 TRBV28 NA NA CASSFNHRIGGSYEQYF TGTGCCAGCAGTTTCAACCACCGTATCGGGGGCTCCTACGAGCAGTACTTC
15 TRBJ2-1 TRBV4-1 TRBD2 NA CASSLTSGDNNEQFF TGCGCCAGCAGCCTGACTAGCGGGGATAACAATGAGCAGTTCTTC
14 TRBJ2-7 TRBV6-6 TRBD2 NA CASTPSGTNNEQYF TGTGCCAGCACCCCAAGCGGGACCAACAACGAGCAGTACTTC
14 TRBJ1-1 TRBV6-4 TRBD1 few CASSDTDRATEAFF TGTGCCAGCAGTGACACAGACAGGGCTACTGAAGCTTTCTTT
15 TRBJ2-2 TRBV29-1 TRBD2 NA CSVAPPGRDTGELFF TGCAGCGTTGCCCCTCCCGGGAGGGACACCGGGGAGCTGTTTTTT
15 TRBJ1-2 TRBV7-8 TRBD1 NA CASSPGTGWNYGYTF TGTGCCAGCAGCCCGGGGACAGGGTGGAACTATGGCTACACCTTC
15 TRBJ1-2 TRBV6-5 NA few CASISRGDTNYGYTF TGTGCCAGCATCTCCAGAGGGGACACCAACTATGGCTACACCTTC
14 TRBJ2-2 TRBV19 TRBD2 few CASRLAGPTGELFF TGTGCCTCCAGACTAGCGGGCCCCACCGGGGAGCTGTTTTTT
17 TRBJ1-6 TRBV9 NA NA CASSGDSRSSYNSPLHF TGTGCCAGCAGCGGAGACTCCCGGAGCTCCTATAATTCACCCCTCCACTTT
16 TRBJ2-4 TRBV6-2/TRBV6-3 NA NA CASSYRRTGPIHIQYF TGTGCCAGCAGTTATCGCAGAACAGGTCCCATACACATTCAGTACTTC
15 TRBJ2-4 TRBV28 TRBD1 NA CASSLQGQGENIQYF TGTGCCAGCAGTTTACAGGGACAGGGTGAAAACATTCAGTACTTC
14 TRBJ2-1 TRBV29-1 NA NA CSAIRDTEYNEQFF TGCAGCGCCATCCGGGACACAGAATACAATGAGCAGTTCTTC
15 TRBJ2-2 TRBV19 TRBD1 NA CASRGQGLGTGELFF TGTGCCAGCCGGGGACAGGGTCTTGGGACCGGGGAGCTGTTTTTT
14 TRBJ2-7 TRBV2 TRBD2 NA CASSGRAGAGEQYF TGTGCCAGCAGTGGGCGGGCGGGAGCGGGTGAGCAGTACTTC
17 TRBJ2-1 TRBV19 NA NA CASSISESTLLYNEQFF TGTGCCAGTAGTATTAGCGAATCGACTCTTTTGTACAATGAGCAGTTCTTC
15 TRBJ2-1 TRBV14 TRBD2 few CASSQELAGVSEQFF TGTGCCAGCAGCCAAGAATTAGCGGGAGTCAGTGAGCAGTTCTTC
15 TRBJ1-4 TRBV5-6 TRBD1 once CASSSGQAGNEKLFF TGTGCCAGCAGCTCCGGACAGGCAGGGAATGAAAAACTGTTTTTT
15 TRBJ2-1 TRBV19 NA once CASSMWGEAHNEQFF TGTGCCAGTAGTATGTGGGGGGAGGCCCACAATGAGCAGTTCTTC
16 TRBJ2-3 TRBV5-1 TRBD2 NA CASSLSGGRATDTQYF TGCGCCAGCAGCTTGTCTGGCGGGAGGGCGACAGATACGCAGTATTTT
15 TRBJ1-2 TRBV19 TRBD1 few CASSTLGTGRGGYTF TGTGCCAGTAGTACCCTGGGGACAGGGCGTGGGGGCTACACCTTC
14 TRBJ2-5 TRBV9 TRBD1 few CASSSGQGGETQYF TGTGCCAGCAGTTCAGGACAGGGCGGAGAGACCCAGTACTTC
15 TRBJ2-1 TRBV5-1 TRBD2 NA CASSPVLAAYNEQFF TGCGCCAGCAGTCCCGTCCTAGCGGCCTACAATGAGCAGTTCTTC
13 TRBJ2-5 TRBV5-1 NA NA CASSLFRDQTQYF TGCGCCAGCAGCTTGTTCAGGGATCAGACCCAGTACTTC
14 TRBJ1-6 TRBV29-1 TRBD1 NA CSVRAGQVDSPLHF TGCAGCGTACGTGCGGGACAGGTTGATTCACCCCTCCACTTT
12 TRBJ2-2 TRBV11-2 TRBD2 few CAIGGYTGELFF TGTGCCATCGGGGGGTACACCGGGGAGCTGTTTTTT
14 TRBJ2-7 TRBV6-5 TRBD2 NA CASTKTSGSYEQYF TGTGCCAGCACCAAGACTAGCGGCTCCTACGAGCAGTACTTC